These 19 T cell receptor beta chains were all obtained from the same sample, sequenced in a study of cytomegalovirus exposure and HLA in healthy donors. Use of 60 Vbeta and 13 Jbeta primers characterized the PCR. Clones were read by immunoSEQ multiplex PCR, and TCRdb kept only the in-frame ones, dropping some. The data show approximately 160,000 clones, around four fifths seen once. The source material was PBMCs. The receptor source for this set is a woman in her 30s in good health and CMV-seropositive.

The chain is built from TRBV7-9 and TRBJ1-3; D is unresolved. The germline gives CDR1 SEHNR, CDR2 FQNEAQ (reference sequence). Trimming removed 1 base from V and 6 bases from J, with 13 bases in between. This CDR3 is built from 15 residues. The CDR3 region is CASSLEAVRENTIYF. The CDR3 region has the DNA TGTGCCAGCAGCTTAGAAGCGGTGAGGGAAAACACCATATATTTT.

This clone was picked up one time. The chain recombines TRBV28 with TRBJ1-2, with 8 bases identical to TRBD1. In germline, CDR1 is MDHEN, CDR2 SYDVKM. The CDR3 extends over 14 amino acids. V was clipped by 5 bases and J by 4 bases; unmatched bases: 6. The CDR3 reads CASSMRTGSYGYTF. CDR3 nucleotide sequence: TGTGCCAGCAGTATGCGGACAGGGAGCTATGGCTACACCTTC.

This sequence joins TRBV5-1 and TRBJ2-7; D is perhaps TRBD1 (5 bases). CDR3 size: 15 residues. Trimming took 3 bases from V and 2 from J, leaving 15 bases between them. The V gene's germline CDR1 is SGHRS and CDR2 YFSETQ. CDR3 sequence: CASSSRQPQTYEQYF. CDR3 in DNA: TGCGCCAGCAGCTCCCGACAGCCCCAAACCTACGAGCAGTACTTC. Filled out from reference TRBV5-1 and TRBJ2-7, the complete variable domain reads KAGVTQTPRYLIKTRGQQVTLSCSPISGHRSVSWYQQTPGQGLQFLFEYFSETQRNKGNFPGRFSGRQFSNSRSEMNVSTLELGDSALYLCASSSRQPQTYEQYFGPGTRLTVT.

The chain is built from TRBV28 and TRBJ2-1, with TRBD2 identical over 7 bases. The length of the CDR3 is 16 residues. The trim removed 6 bases at V and 5 bases at J, leaving 13 bases unmatched. Looked up from germline, CDR1 is MDHEN and CDR2 is SYDVKM. Here the CDR3 reads CASSPGSGPINNEQFF. In DNA, the CDR3 is TGTGCCAGCAGCCCAGGTAGCGGGCCCATCAACAATGAGCAGTTCTTC.

The chain links TRBV5-6 to TRBJ1-2; a weak D match, TRBD1 (5 bases). Germline V CDR1 and CDR2: SGHDT, YYEEEE. V was shortened by 0 bases and J by 2 bases, with 14 bases between the two germline ends. This CDR3 spans 16 amino acids. CDR3 sequence: CASSLVAGIANYGYTF. CDR3 sequence (DNA): TGTGCCAGCAGCTTGGTAGCAGGGATCGCGAACTATGGCTACACCTTC.

This clone was observed a few times. The V gene is TRBV29-1, the J gene TRBJ2-7; no firm D call. Germline CDR1 reads SQVTM; CDR2 reads ANQGSEA. V was trimmed by 8 bases and J by 9 bases, leaving 29 bases between them. The CDR3 has 15 residues. CDR3: CSFRVKDGRSPGQYF. In nucleotides, the CDR3 is TGCAGCTTCCGCGTAAAAGACGGCCGCTCACCGGGGCAGTACTTC.

This chain links TRBV6-5 with TRBJ2-7; 10 bases align to TRBD1. CDR3 length: 14 residues. Germline loops: CDR1 MNHEY, CDR2 SVGAGI. V gave up 6 bases and J gave up 6 bases; unmatched junction bases: 8. The CDR3 nucleotides read TGTGCCAGCAGCCCACGGCGGACAGGGGGCGAGCAGTACTTC. Translated, it gives CASSPRRTGGEQYF.

This clone turned up a few times. The J gene is TRBJ2-2, the V gene TRBV4-1, with D maybe TRBD1 (5 bases). Germline CDR1 reads MGHRA; CDR2 reads YSYEKL. The CDR3 extends over 13 amino acids. Deletions cut 10 bases from V and 6 bases from J, with 15 bases between. This CDR3 reads CATTTGLAGELFF. The CDR3 DNA follows: TGCGCCACCACCACAGGTCTCGCCGGGGAGCTGTTTTTT.

The rearrangement uses TRBV10-3 and TRBJ2-3; TRBD1 aligns across 7 bases. The CDR3 length is 15 residues. Germline loops: CDR1 ENHRY, CDR2 SYGVKD. V gave up 3 bases and J gave up 4 bases; unmatched junction bases: 7. Here the CDR3 DNA reads TGTGCCATCAGTGAAGGGGGCCCCTCAGCAGATACGCAGTATTTT. This encodes CAISEGGPSADTQYF.

The chain combines TRBV27 with TRBJ2-7; 9 bases are shared with TRBD2. V lost 6 bases to trimming and J lost 5 bases; unmatched junction nucleotides: 17. There are 17 residues in the CDR3. Germline-derived CDR1 and CDR2 are MNHEY and SMNVEV (reference sequence). In nucleotides, the CDR3 is TGTGCCAGCAGCCCGTTTTCTCTTAGCGGGAGCTTCCACGAGCAGTACTTC. Its protein is CASSPFSLSGSFHEQYF.

This clone has a handful of counts. The chain couples TRBV28 to TRBJ1-1; 10 bases agree with TRBD1. Germline CDR1 is MDHEN and CDR2 is SYDVKM. The CDR3 totals 16 residues. V dropped 4 bases and J dropped 4; count of bases not matched to a gene: 9. CDR3 in amino acids: CASSSRQGARATEAFF. The CDR3 nucleotides are TGTGCCAGCAGTTCCAGACAGGGGGCGAGGGCCACTGAAGCTTTCTTT.

The rearrangement links TRBV29-1 to TRBJ2-7; 14 positions agree with TRBD2. This CDR3 has 13 residues. Germline V CDR1 and CDR2: SQVTM, ANQGSEA. The junction had 3 bases not matched to a gene; V was cut back by 5 bases and J by 6 bases. The CDR3 DNA reads as TGCAGCGTTAAAGGGACTAGCGGGAGCGAGCAGTACTTC. Amino acid sequence: CSVKGTSGSEQYF.

The CDR3 here is CASSSNTGVSYGYTF. The CDR3 nucleotides are TGTGCCAGCAGCTCCAATACAGGGGTTAGCTATGGCTACACCTTC. The chain combines TRBV5-6 with TRBJ1-2; 7 bases are a match to TRBD1. CDR3 length: 15 amino acids. The V gene's germline CDR1 is SGHDT and CDR2 YYEEEE. V lost 3 bases and J lost 4; bases outside the gene matches: 9.

This chain links TRBV5-1 with TRBJ1-3, with D tentatively TRBD1 (5 bases). Germline V lookup: CDR1 SGHRS, CDR2 YFSETQ. The CDR3 length is 17 residues. The V and J ends lost 0 bases and 2 bases respectively, with 15 bases between them. The CDR3 DNA reads as TGCGCCAGCAGCTTGGTATCTCAGGGTGCTACTGGAAACACCATATATTTT. It translates to CASSLVSQGATGNTIYF.

The gene calls are TRBV18 and TRBJ2-7; no clear D. With 3 bases removed from V and 2 bases from J, the gap between germline ends came to 14 bases. The CDR3 extends over 15 amino acids. In germline, CDR1 is KGHSH, CDR2 LQKENI. The CDR3 loop reads CASSPQQEKAYEQYF. CDR3 coding DNA: TGTGCCAGCTCACCGCAGCAGGAAAAGGCCTACGAGCAGTACTTC.

The CDR3 loop reads CASSDGARLAGVTDTQYF. The CDR3 DNA reads as TGTGCCAGCAGTGATGGGGCAAGACTAGCGGGAGTCACAGATACGCAGTATTTT. The chain joins TRBV2 to TRBJ2-3; TRBD2 matches 12 bases. In germline, CDR1 is SNHLY, CDR2 FYNNEI. The CDR3 contains 18 residues. The junction had 9 bases not matched to a gene; V was cut back by 3 bases and J by 2 bases.

The rearrangement links TRBV28 to TRBJ1-2; D remains unclear. The CDR3 is made up of 15 amino acids. Deletions cut 2 bases from V and 6 bases from J, with 16 bases between. Per germline, CDR1 MDHEN and CDR2 SYDVKM. CDR3 bases: TGTGCCAGCAGTTTACCGCCGGGGTATCTTAATGGCTACACCTTC. Translating gives CASSLPPGYLNGYTF.

The V and J genes are TRBV30 and TRBJ2-7; 8 positions match TRBD1. Germline V CDR1 and CDR2: GTSNPN, SVGIG (reference sequence). Trimming took 1 base from V and 10 from J; bases not matched to a gene: 6. The CDR3 contains 12 residues. For the CDR3, the DNA is TGTGCCTGGAGTGCGTGGACAGGGCGACAGTACTTC. Encoded protein: CAWSAWTGRQYF.

The chain joins TRBV5-5 to TRBJ2-7, with D possibly matching TRBD1 (6 bases). CDR1 and CDR2 (germline): SGHKS, YYEKEE (reference sequence). V lost 4 bases and J 7 bases, leaving 15 bases between the germline ends. This CDR3 has 13 amino acids. The CDR3 DNA is TGTGCCAGCAGCCCACCTGGACAGCGGGAGCAGTACTTC. It codes for CASSPPGQREQYF.